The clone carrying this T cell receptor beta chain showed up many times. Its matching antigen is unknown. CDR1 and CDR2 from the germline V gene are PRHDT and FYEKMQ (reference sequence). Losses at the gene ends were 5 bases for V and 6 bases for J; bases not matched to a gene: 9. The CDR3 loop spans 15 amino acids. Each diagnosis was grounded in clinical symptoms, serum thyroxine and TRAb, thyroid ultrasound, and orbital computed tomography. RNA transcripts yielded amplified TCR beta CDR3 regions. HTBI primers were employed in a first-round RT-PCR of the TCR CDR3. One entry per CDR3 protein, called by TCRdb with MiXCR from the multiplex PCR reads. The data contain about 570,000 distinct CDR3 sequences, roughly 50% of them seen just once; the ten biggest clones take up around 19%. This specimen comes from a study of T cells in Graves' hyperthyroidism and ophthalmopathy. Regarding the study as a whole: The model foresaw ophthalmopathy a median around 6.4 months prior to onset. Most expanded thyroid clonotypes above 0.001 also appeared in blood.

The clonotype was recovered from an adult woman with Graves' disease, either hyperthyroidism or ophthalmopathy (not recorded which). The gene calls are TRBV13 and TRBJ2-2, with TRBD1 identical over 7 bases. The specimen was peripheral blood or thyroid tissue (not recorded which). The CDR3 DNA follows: TGTGCCAGCAGCCCCGAAACTACAGGGGCCGGGGAGCTGTTTTTT. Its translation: CASSPETTGAGELFF.